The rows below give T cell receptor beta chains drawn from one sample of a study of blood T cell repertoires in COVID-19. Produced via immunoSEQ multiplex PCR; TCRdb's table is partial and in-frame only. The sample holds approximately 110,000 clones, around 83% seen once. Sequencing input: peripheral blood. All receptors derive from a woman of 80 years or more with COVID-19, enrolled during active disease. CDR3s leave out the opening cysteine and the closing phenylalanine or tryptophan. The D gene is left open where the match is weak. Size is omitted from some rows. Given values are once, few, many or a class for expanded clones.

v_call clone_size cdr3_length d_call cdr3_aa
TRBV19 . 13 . ASSTRGSPNQPQH
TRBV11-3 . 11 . ASSFRGNTEAF
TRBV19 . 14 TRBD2 ASSSPGLRLNGELF
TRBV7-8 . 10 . ASSLAEYEQY
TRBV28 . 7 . ASSPEWH
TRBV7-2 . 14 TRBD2 ASSPQGLAGGGIQY
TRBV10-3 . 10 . ATAQATDTQY
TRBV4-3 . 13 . ASSQGRLDTGELF
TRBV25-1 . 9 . AIRGPGGYT
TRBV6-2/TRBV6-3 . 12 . ASSFSGGYNEQF
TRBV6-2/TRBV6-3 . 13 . ASSPNAGPQETQY
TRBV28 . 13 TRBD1 ASSSTGGRPYEQY
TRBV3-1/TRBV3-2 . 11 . ASSHSGTYEQY
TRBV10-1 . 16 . ASSEPPLYRETNEKLF
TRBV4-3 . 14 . ASSLNLGAGANVLT
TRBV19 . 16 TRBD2 ASSISWAGGSNTGELF
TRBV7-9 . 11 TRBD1 ASSLGDRDTQY
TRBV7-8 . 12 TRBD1 ASRYGTGDGEQF
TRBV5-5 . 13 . ASSGVTGKNTEAF
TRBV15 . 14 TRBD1 ATSRGWDRAGEKLF
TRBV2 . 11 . ASRRSGNQPQH
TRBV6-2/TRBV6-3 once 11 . ASSYAGTGELF
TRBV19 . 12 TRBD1 ASSITGGDTEAF
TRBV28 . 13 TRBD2 ASRTTSGRLYEQY
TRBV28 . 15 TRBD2 ASSSLRTSGPPYEQY
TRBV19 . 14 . ASSIDRASGANVLT
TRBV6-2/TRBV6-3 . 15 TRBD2 ASSYRQGLAGQETQY
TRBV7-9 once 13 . ASSLGTGASYGYT
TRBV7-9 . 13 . ASSPQGGRNSPLH